This T cell receptor (beta chain) was sequenced for a study of CD4 and CD8 cells across lung adenocarcinoma regions. Each CDR3 protein is one row after TCRdb ran MiXCR on the PCR reads. Of approximately 19,000 distinct CDR3 sequences listed, about 53% are singletons. This CDR3 region has 17 residues. V lost 0 bases and J lost 5; bases outside the gene matches: 5. Germline V gene sequence: CDR1 LNHNV, CDR2 YYDKDF (reference sequence). Localized lung adenocarcinoma, a non-small cell lung cancer, affected the donors. This receptor was obtained from a male donor with lung adenocarcinoma. The CD4 and CD8 labels of this study may be unreliable. Sequencing input: CD8+ T cells from the margin of a lung tumor. The rearrangement links TRBV15 to TRBJ2-1, with TRBD2 identical over 12 bases. The CDR3 loop is CATSREASGRAHNEQFF. The CDR3 bases are TGTGCCACCAGCAGAGAGGCTAGCGGGAGGGCCCACAATGAGCAGTTCTTC.